The 26 T cell receptor beta chains given below trace back to one sample, sequenced in a study of T cell changes during pregnancy in multiple sclerosis. Clones were read by immunoSEQ multiplex PCR, and TCRdb kept only the in-frame ones, dropping some. The data contain about 77,000 clones, approximately 94% of them singletons. The sequenced sample was peripheral blood, obtained after pregnancy. These receptors came from a female donor in good health, enrolled as a control in a pregnancy study.

This chain joins TRBV6-1 and TRBJ1-6, with 8 bases matching TRBD1. Germline CDR1 reads MNHNS; CDR2 reads SASEGT. Unmatched junction bases numbered 5, after V lost 6 bases and J lost 4 bases. This CDR3 comprises 15 residues. The CDR3 spells CASRPGQGYNSPLHF. The CDR3 bases are TGTGCCAGCAGGCCAGGACAGGGATATAATTCACCCCTCCACTTT.

The chain carries TRBV2 and TRBJ1-5; 7 bases match TRBD1. Germline trimming cut 6 bases from V and 4 bases from J; bases unmatched to any gene: 9. This CDR3 region has 15 residues. Germline lookup yields CDR1 SNHLY and CDR2 FYNNEI. The CDR3 nucleotides read TGTGCCAGCAGCCCTGACAGGGTATGGAATCAGCCCCAGCATTTT. This codes for CASSPDRVWNQPQHF.

The chain is built from TRBV28 and TRBJ2-1, with a possible D match to TRBD1 (6 bases). The V end was cut by 2 bases, the J end by 16 bases, with 21 bases between. This CDR3 is built from 14 residues. Germline loops: CDR1 MDHEN, CDR2 SYDVKM. CDR3 sequence: CASSLVGFGRDIFF. The CDR3 DNA is TGTGCCAGCAGTTTAGTCGGGTTTGGTCGGGACATTTTCTTC.

The V gene is TRBV19, the J gene TRBJ1-5; TRBD1 matches at 8 bases. CDR3 length: 18 residues. Germline assignment: CDR1 LNHDA and CDR2 SQIVND (reference sequence). V trimming: 3 bases; J trimming: 5 bases; junction bases outside the gene matches: 15. CDR3 DNA sequence: TGTGCCAGTAGTATGGGTACAGGCCGGACAGGGTGGTATCAGCCCCAGCATTTT. The encoded protein is CASSMGTGRTGWYQPQHF.

This clone was seen only once. The rearrangement uses TRBV9 and TRBJ1-1; maybe TRBD1 (5 bases). Trimming shortened V by 3 bases and J by 0 bases, and 12 bases separated the two germline ends. The CDR3 runs 15 residues. Germline V CDR1 and CDR2: SGDLS, YYNGEE. Here the CDR3 reads CASSEGVTMNTEAFF. CDR3 sequence (DNA): TGTGCCAGCAGCGAAGGGGTCACGATGAACACTGAAGCTTTCTTT.

V usage is TRBV5-6 and J usage is TRBJ2-7, with D maybe TRBD1 (6 bases). The length of the CDR3 is 14 residues. Trimming shortened V by 1 base and J by 5 bases, and 13 bases separated the two germline ends. Germline-derived CDR1 and CDR2 are SGHDT and YYEEEE. In nucleotides, the CDR3 is TGTGCCAGCAGCTTGACGGCAGGGGTTCACGAGCAGTACTTC. It encodes CASSLTAGVHEQYF.

This clone was observed once. The chain is built from TRBV7-9 and TRBJ2-3; D is ambiguous. The CDR3 covers 16 residues. V was shortened by 2 bases and J by 3 bases, with 15 bases between the two germline ends. CDR1 and CDR2 from the germline V gene are SEHNR and FQNEAQ (reference sequence). CDR3 nucleotides: TGTGCCAGCAGCTTAAGTCGGAACTACCCGACAGATACGCAGTATTTT. Its translation: CASSLSRNYPTDTQYF. Combining the CDR3 with reference TRBV7-9 and TRBJ2-3 gives the whole variable domain DTGVSQNPRHKITKRGQNVTFRCDPISEHNRLYWYRQTLGQGPEFLTYFQNEAQLEKSRLLSDRFSAERPKGSFSTLEIQRTEQGDSAMYLCASSLSRNYPTDTQYFGPGTRLTVL.

The rearrangement links TRBV27 to TRBJ1-6; D gene uncertain. V was cut by 5 bases and J by 10 bases, with 12 bases left in between. Germline values: CDR1 MNHEY, CDR2 SMNVEV (reference sequence). CDR3 length equals 13 residues. The CDR3 DNA reads TGTGCCAGCAGTCTGCGGCGTGGATCACCCCTCCACTTT. Its protein product is CASSLRRGSPLHF.

The chain links TRBV5-5 to TRBJ1-2, with TRBD1 as a possible D gene (5 bases). This CDR3 contains 14 residues. Trimming cost V 0 bases and J 8 bases, with 14 bases left between them. From germline, CDR1 is SGHKS and CDR2 YYEKEE (reference sequence). In DNA form, the CDR3 reads TGTGCCAGCAGCTTGGAAGGCAGGGCCGGGGGCTACACCTTC. This encodes CASSLEGRAGGYTF.

V and J are TRBV7-2 and TRBJ2-7; 7 nucleotides line up with TRBD1. The CDR3 contains 15 residues. CDR1 is SGHTA and CDR2 is FQGNSA in the germline V gene. V lost 5 bases to trimming and J lost 5 bases; unmatched junction nucleotides: 12. The CDR3 loop reads CASSLTGQPQNEQYF. CDR3 in DNA: TGTGCCAGCAGCCTTACGGGACAGCCCCAAAACGAGCAGTACTTC.

The chain couples TRBV7-8 to TRBJ1-5; TRBD1 agrees at 9 bases. The CDR3 extends over 16 amino acids. The V gene's germline CDR1 is SGHVS and CDR2 FQNEAQ. The V and J ends lost 6 bases and 3 bases, in that order; junction bases with no gene match: 9. This CDR3 reads CASSGRDRAPNQPQHF. CDR3 nucleotide sequence: TGTGCCAGCAGTGGCCGGGACAGGGCGCCCAATCAGCCCCAGCATTTT.

The genes are TRBV6-5 and TRBJ1-2, with 8 bases lining up with TRBD1. The CDR3 totals 14 residues. CDR1 and CDR2 (germline): MNHEY, SVGAGI. Trimming removed 2 bases from V and 6 bases from J; junction bases left unmatched: 5. In DNA form, the CDR3 reads TGTGCCAGCAGTTACACCGACAGGGGAGATGGCTACACCTTC. It specifies CASSYTDRGDGYTF.

This chain links TRBV9 with TRBJ2-1, with TRBD2 matching over 11 bases. The CDR3 covers 17 residues. Per germline, CDR1 SGDLS and CDR2 YYNGEE. The V gene end was trimmed by 0 bases and the J gene end by 4 bases; junction bases not matched to a gene: 6. The CDR3 protein is CASSVGLAGGNYNEQFF. The CDR3 region has the DNA TGTGCCAGCAGCGTAGGTCTAGCGGGGGGCAATTACAATGAGCAGTTCTTC.

The V gene is TRBV6-5, the J gene TRBJ2-4; 12 bases are shared with TRBD1. CDR1 is MNHEY, CDR2 SVGAGI, per germline. V trimming: 2 bases; J trimming: 9 bases; junction bases outside the gene matches: 2. This CDR3 comprises 14 residues. CDR3 protein: CASSYAGQGAIQYF. CDR3 coding DNA: TGTGCCAGCAGTTACGCGGGACAGGGGGCCATTCAGTACTTC.

The V call is TRBV7-9, the J call TRBJ2-3; D remains ambiguous. CDR1 SEHNR and CDR2 FQNEAQ come from the germline V gene (reference sequence). CDR3 length equals 16 residues. Between the trimmed V and J ends, which lost 2 bases and 2 bases, there was a span of 14 bases. This CDR3 is CASSLPVAQFTDTQYF. The CDR3 bases are TGTGCCAGCAGCTTACCCGTTGCACAGTTCACAGATACGCAGTATTTT. The variable domain in full, completed from reference TRBV7-9 and TRBJ2-3, reads DTGVSQNPRHKITKRGQNVTFRCDPISEHNRLYWYRQTLGQGPEFLTYFQNEAQLEKSRLLSDRFSAERPKGSFSTLEIQRTEQGDSAMYLCASSLPVAQFTDTQYFGPGTRLTVL.

V and J are TRBV5-1 and TRBJ2-1; TRBD2 agrees at 7 bases. This CDR3 comprises 15 residues. V was clipped by 0 bases and J by 10 bases; unmatched bases: 10. CDR1 SGHRS and CDR2 YFSETQ come from the germline V gene. CDR3 protein: CASSLAGAGVREQFF. CDR3 DNA sequence: TGCGCCAGCAGCTTGGCTGGGGCGGGAGTCCGGGAGCAGTTCTTC.

This clone was picked up one time. V gene TRBV7-2 combines with J gene TRBJ1-2; D is uncertain. Germline-derived CDR1 and CDR2 are SGHTA and FQGNSA. With 5 bases removed from V and 2 bases from J, the gap between germline ends came to 18 bases. CDR3 length equals 16 residues. The CDR3 coding sequence is TGTGCCAGCAGCAAAGTCGGGTTCCAATTCAACTATGGCTACACCTTC. Protein product: CASSKVGFQFNYGYTF.

As for this clone: Other DNA sequences in the sample encode the same CDR3. This sequence joins TRBV7-2 and TRBJ1-2; D is undetermined. Trimming removed 3 bases from V and 5 bases from J, with 7 bases in between. Germline V lookup: CDR1 SGHTA, CDR2 FQGNSA. The CDR3 is 12 residues long. The DNA for the CDR3 is TGTGCCAGCAGCTTCCGTCAGTATGGCTACACCTTC. Translation gives CASSFRQYGYTF.

This chain joins TRBV27 and TRBJ1-1; possibly TRBD1 for D (5 bases). CDR3 size: 13 residues. The ends were cut back, 11 bases at V and 4 bases at J, with 17 bases in the middle. Germline values: CDR1 MNHEY, CDR2 SMNVEV (reference sequence). For the CDR3, the DNA is TGTGCCTGTAGGGGCCTAGGGGTCACTGAAGCTTTCTTT. This gives the protein CACRGLGVTEAFF.

The chain joins TRBV5-1 to TRBJ2-5; 8 nucleotides align to TRBD2. The CDR3 runs 16 residues. In germline, CDR1 is SGHRS, CDR2 YFSETQ. After removal of 0 bases from V and 1 base from J, the junction contained 5 bases not matched to a gene. CDR3 sequence (DNA): TGCGCCAGCAGCTTGGCCCCCGGGGGGGCCCAAGAGACCCAGTACTTC. Translated, it gives CASSLAPGGAQETQYF.

The chain joins TRBV27 to TRBJ1-2; TRBD1 aligns across 8 bases. The CDR3 runs to 12 residues. The ends lost 4 bases at V and 6 bases at J; junction bases unmatched: 1. Germline V gene sequence: CDR1 MNHEY, CDR2 SMNVEV (reference sequence). The CDR3 reads CASSSTGDGYTF. In nucleotides, the CDR3 is TGTGCCAGCAGTTCGACAGGGGATGGCTACACCTTC.

The chain is built from TRBV28 and TRBJ2-3; TRBD2 matches 15 bases. Looked up from germline, CDR1 is MDHEN and CDR2 is SYDVKM. V shed 4 bases, J shed 3 bases, and the junction held 2 bases outside the gene matches. The CDR3 is 16 residues long. Here the CDR3 reads CASSSGLAGGTDTQYF. The CDR3 DNA sequence: TGTGCCAGCAGTTCCGGACTAGCGGGAGGGACAGATACGCAGTATTTT. The whole variable domain, filled in from reference TRBV28 and TRBJ2-3, reads DVKVTQSSRYLVKRTGEKVFLECVQDMDHENMFWYRQDPGLGLRLIYFSYDVKMKEKGDIPEGYSVSREKKERFSLILESASTNQTSMYLCASSSGLAGGTDTQYFGPGTRLTVL.

The chain links TRBV15 to TRBJ1-5; no clear D gene. This CDR3 is 16 amino acids long. V shed 1 base and J shed 9 bases, with 19 bases lying between them. Germline CDR1 reads LNHNV; CDR2 reads YYDKDF (reference sequence). DNA for the CDR3: TGTGCCACCAGCAGAGCTTCATCGGAAGCCCAGGCGCCCCAGCATTTT. The encoded protein is CATSRASSEAQAPQHF.

The V gene is TRBV28, the J gene TRBJ1-1; 9 bases map to TRBD1. The V and J ends lost 6 bases and 4 bases, in that order; junction bases with no gene match: 15. This CDR3 has 17 residues. Germline values: CDR1 MDHEN, CDR2 SYDVKM. The CDR3 DNA is TGTGCCAGCAGAAAACGTCCCGGGACAGGGCAGGGCACTGAAGCTTTCTTT. Translated: CASRKRPGTGQGTEAFF.

This clone was detected only once. V gene TRBV23-1 combines with J gene TRBJ1-4; 8 bases align to TRBD1. TRBV23-1 carries the ORF label, with uncertain function. The ends lost 7 bases at V and 5 bases at J; junction bases unmatched: 12. This CDR3 has 16 amino acids. CDR3 loop: CASTSLPDRENEKLFF. In nucleotides, the CDR3 is TGCGCCAGCACCTCATTACCGGACAGGGAGAATGAAAAACTGTTTTTT.

The rearrangement uses TRBV7-3 and TRBJ2-3; D gene unclear. CDR3 length: 12 amino acids. Germline values: CDR1 SGHTA, CDR2 FQGTGA. The V and J ends lost 5 bases and 0 bases respectively, with 3 bases between them. The CDR3 region has the DNA TGTGCCAGCAGCCAAAGCACAGATACGCAGTATTTT. This sequence encodes CASSQSTDTQYF. The full variable domain, completed using reference TRBV7-3 and TRBJ2-3, is GAGVSQTPSNKVTEKGKYVELRCDPISGHTALYWYRQSLGQGPEFLIYFQGTGAADDSGLPNDRFFAVRPEGSVSTLKIQRTERGDSAVYLCASSQSTDTQYFGPGTRLTVL.